The sequence of this T cell receptor (beta chain) was determined in a study of cytomegalovirus exposure and HLA in healthy donors. Background on the study: Early released data had around 89 million unique TCRs, all coming from HLA-typed donors. Notes on the study in general: A later analysis reportedly found fewer N-insertions in an Asian-associated ancestry cluster than the approximately 670-donor mean. A later analysis found TCR association rates differed by HLA locus, highest for DRB1 and lowest for HLA-C.

This CDR3 has 16 amino acids. CDR1 and CDR2 (germline): MGHDK, SYGVNS. V was clipped by 1 base and J by 8 bases; unmatched bases: 11. Concerning this clone: Antigen unknown.

Primers: 60 Vbeta forward and 13 Jbeta reverse. The table came from immunoSEQ multiplex PCR; TCRdb's copy has only in-frame clones and leaves some out. The sample holds under 200,000 clones; about 82% are singletons and the top ten take around 0.8%. Sequencing was performed on PBMCs. V usage is TRBV25-1 and J usage is TRBJ2-1, with 7 nucleotides matching TRBD2. The sequence was collected from a woman aged 18-29 years in good health and CMV-seronegative. The CDR3 coding sequence is TGTGCCAGCAGTGAATTAACCCAAGCGGGATGGGATGAGCAGTTCTTC. It is translated as CASSELTQAGWDEQFF.